Sequencing of this T cell receptor beta chain was carried out in a study of control samples from healthy donors and cancer patients. Some clones are missing from TCRdb's copy, which holds only in-frame ones; the method was immunoSEQ multiplex PCR. The table has 200,000 to 250,000 clones, 85% to 95% seen once. CDR3 length equals 15 residues. Per the germline V gene, CDR1 is MGHRA and CDR2 is YSYEKL. V was clipped by 0 bases and J by 2 bases, with 11 bases between them. The TCR was taken from a man between 45 and 60 years old in good health. The rearrangement uses TRBV4-1 and TRBJ2-7; D gene uncertain. The sequenced sample was blood. The DNA for the CDR3 is TGCGCCAGCAGCCAAGATAGGGTAGGGACCTACGAGCAGTACTTC. Residues: CASSQDRVGTYEQYF.